The 10 T cell receptor beta chains below come from one sample, sequenced in a study of T-cell memory formation after mild COVID-19. In TCRdb, the 5' RACE reads were re-called with MiXCR into one record per CDR3 protein. Among 300,000 to 350,000 distinct CDR3 sequences, 13% were seen once, and the ten largest hold roughly 23%. Sequenced material: PBMCs or a T cell subset sorted from them (not recorded which). The receptors derive from a man younger than 30 who had mild COVID-19 (a few samples of this study predate the infection). Cell type and time point are not known.

This sequence joins TRBV4-2 and TRBJ2-7; TRBD1 agrees at 8 bases. The junction had 6 bases not matched to a gene; V was cut back by 2 bases and J by 3 bases. Per the germline V gene, CDR1 is LGHNA and CDR2 is YNFKEQ. This CDR3 has 15 amino acids. As DNA, the CDR3 is TGTGCCAGCAGCCAATACTACAGGGGGAGCTACGAGCAGTACGTC. As protein: CASSQYYRGSYEQYV.

This clonotype was counted only a few times. The V call is TRBV10-3, the J call TRBJ2-7; D is unclear. The CDR3 sequence is 12 residues long. Deletions cut 2 bases from V and 3 bases from J, with 5 bases between. The V gene's germline CDR1 is ENHRY and CDR2 SYGVKD. In DNA form, the CDR3 reads TGTGCCATCAGTGAGATGGGCTACGAGCAGTACTTC. Translated, it gives CAISEMGYEQYF.

This clonotype occurred a few times. The rearrangement joins TRBV5-6 to TRBJ2-5; 7 nucleotides line up with TRBD1. This CDR3 comprises 16 residues. The V gene's germline CDR1 is SGHDT and CDR2 YYEEEE. The trim removed 3 bases at V and 7 bases at J, leaving 15 bases unmatched. Here the CDR3 reads CASSSDPGSHRGTQYF. The CDR3 nucleotides are TGTGCCAGCAGCTCCGACCCGGGATCTCACAGGGGGACCCAGTACTTC.

V usage is TRBV12-3 or TRBV12-4 and J usage is TRBJ2-3; unclear D gene. The CDR3 covers 13 residues. Trimming stripped 4 bases from V and 6 bases from J, with 11 bases between. The CDR3 is CASSYPPRDTQYF. The DNA of the CDR3 is TGTGCCAGCAGTTACCCCCCCAGGGATACGCAGTATTTT.

The gene calls are TRBV20-1 and TRBJ2-7, with D tentatively TRBD1 or TRBD2 (5 bases each). V lost 6 bases, J lost 3 bases, and 18 bases lay in between. The CDR3 loop spans 14 amino acids. Germline CDR1 DFQATT, CDR2 SNEGSKA (reference sequence). The CDR3 sequence is CSARGSSTGYEQYV. The CDR3 nucleotides read TGCAGTGCCCGAGGGTCCTCAACAGGCTACGAGCAGTACGTC.

This clonotype has at least ten counts. This chain joins TRBV5-4 and TRBJ1-2; TRBD1 aligns across 7 bases. The junction had 3 bases not matched to a gene; V was cut back by 3 bases and J by 4 bases. The germline V gene encodes CDR1 SGHNT and CDR2 YYREEE (reference sequence). The CDR3 covers 13 residues. The CDR3 sequence is CASSSGTAYGYTF. The DNA of the CDR3 is TGTGCCAGCAGCTCGGGGACAGCCTATGGCTACACCTTC.

The rearrangement links TRBV7-6 to TRBJ2-5; 7 nucleotides agree with TRBD2. V shed 7 bases, J shed 5 bases, and the junction held 13 bases outside the gene matches. The CDR3 runs to 15 residues. In germline, CDR1 is SGHVS, CDR2 FNYEAQ. CDR3 sequence: CASTLAASRGETQYF. The CDR3 DNA is TGTGCCAGCACCCTAGCGGCTAGCCGGGGGGAGACCCAGTACTTC.

This clonotype showed up just a few times. The chain carries TRBV7-2 and TRBJ1-5; D call uncertain. This CDR3 region has 14 residues. Per germline, CDR1 SGHTA and CDR2 FQGNSA. With 5 bases removed from V and 1 base from J, the gap between germline ends came to 9 bases. The CDR3 loop is CASSLDWSNQPQHF. The CDR3 region has the DNA TGTGCCAGCAGCCTAGACTGGAGCAATCAGCCCCAGCATTTT. Combining the CDR3 with reference TRBV7-2 and TRBJ1-5 gives the whole variable domain GAGVSQSPSNKVTEKGKDVELRCDPISGHTALYWYRQSLGQGLEFLIYFQGNSAPDKSGLPSDRFSAERTGGSVSTLTIQRTQQEDSAVYLCASSLDWSNQPQHFGDGTRLSIL.

This clonotype was detected a few times. The V gene is TRBV18, the J gene TRBJ2-3, with 9 bases fitting TRBD1. The germline CDR1 and CDR2 sequences are KGHSH and LQKENI. The J segment lost 5 bases and the V segment lost 3 bases, leaving 0 bases of the junction unmatched. CDR3 size: 13 residues. The CDR3 sequence: CASSPGQGDTQYF. The CDR3 bases are TGTGCCAGCTCACCGGGACAGGGAGATACGCAGTATTTT.

This clonotype was counted between two and nine times. The chain uses TRBV29-1 and TRBJ2-3; perhaps TRBD1 as D (6 bases). Germline values: CDR1 SQVTM, CDR2 ANQGSEA. V was clipped by 4 bases and J by 8 bases, with 19 bases between them. The CDR3 sequence is 14 residues long. DNA of the CDR3: TGCAGCGTTGGGGCCAGGGGACGAGATCTTACGCAGTATTTT. Translated, it gives CSVGARGRDLTQYF.